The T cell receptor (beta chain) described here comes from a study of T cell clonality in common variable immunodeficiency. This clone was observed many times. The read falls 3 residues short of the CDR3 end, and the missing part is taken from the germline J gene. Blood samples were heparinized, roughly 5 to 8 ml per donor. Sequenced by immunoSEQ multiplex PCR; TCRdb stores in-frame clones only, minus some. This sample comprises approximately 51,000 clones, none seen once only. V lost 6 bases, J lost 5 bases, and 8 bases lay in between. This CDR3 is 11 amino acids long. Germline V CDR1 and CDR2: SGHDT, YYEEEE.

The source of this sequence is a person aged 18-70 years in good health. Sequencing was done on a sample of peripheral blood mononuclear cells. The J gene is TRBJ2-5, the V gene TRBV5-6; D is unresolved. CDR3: CASKGGETQYF. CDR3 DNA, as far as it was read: TGTGCCAGCAAGGGTGGGGAGACC.